Listed below are T cell receptor beta chains from one sample, sequenced in a study of beta chain features in type 1 diabetes. Only in-frame clones appear in the TCRdb table, and some are missing; sequencing was by immunoSEQ multiplex PCR. The repertoire includes 860,000 or so clones, roughly 16% of them detected once, and about 0.025% sits in the top ten. The sample comprised naive CD4+ T cells from blood. Source of these receptors: a woman aged 18-35 years in good health. The CDR3 runs from the conserved cysteine through the conserved F or W. Fields, in order: clone size, D gene, J gene, V gene, CDR3 protein, CDR3 DNA. The D gene is left open where the match is weak. Clone size is not always given. Where it is, it says once, few, many or a class for expanded clones.

clone size: .; D gene: TRBD1; J gene: TRBJ2-6; V gene: TRBV5-5; CDR3 protein: CASSSRGSSSGANVLTF; CDR3 DNA: TGTGCCAGCAGCTCCAGGGGGTCAAGCTCTGGGGCCAACGTCCTGACTTTC
clone size: once; D gene: TRBD2; J gene: TRBJ2-1; V gene: TRBV5-4; CDR3 protein: CASSLGLAGGSAEQFF; CDR3 DNA: TGTGCCAGCAGCCTCGGACTAGCGGGAGGGTCGGCCGAGCAGTTCTTC
clone size: .; D gene: .; J gene: TRBJ2-7; V gene: TRBV6-5; CDR3 protein: CASTRVGPVGYEQYF; CDR3 DNA: TGTGCCAGCACCCGGGTAGGGCCGGTGGGCTACGAGCAGTACTTC
clone size: few; D gene: .; J gene: TRBJ1-5; V gene: TRBV19; CDR3 protein: CASSLRDGLPQHF; CDR3 DNA: TGTGCCAGTAGTCTCCGGGACGGCCTGCCCCAGCATTTT
clone size: .; D gene: .; J gene: TRBJ1-4; V gene: TRBV28; CDR3 protein: CASRRSTNEKLFF; CDR3 DNA: TGTGCCAGCAGACGATCAACTAATGAAAAACTGTTTTTT
clone size: .; D gene: .; J gene: TRBJ2-5; V gene: TRBV7-2; CDR3 protein: CASSLAREQTQYF; CDR3 DNA: TGTGCCAGCAGCTTAGCTCGCGAACAGACCCAGTACTTC
clone size: once; D gene: .; J gene: TRBJ2-7; V gene: TRBV28; CDR3 protein: CASSLSGQGGGEQYF; CDR3 DNA: TGTGCCAGCAGTTTATCCGGACAGGGCGGGGGCGAGCAGTACTTC
clone size: .; D gene: TRBD1; J gene: TRBJ1-2; V gene: TRBV27; CDR3 protein: CASARDRAYGYTF; CDR3 DNA: TGTGCCAGCGCCCGGGACAGGGCCTATGGCTACACCTTC
clone size: few; D gene: TRBD1; J gene: TRBJ1-2; V gene: TRBV27; CDR3 protein: CASSRRDRGAYGYTF; CDR3 DNA: TGTGCCAGCAGTAGAAGGGACAGGGGAGCCTATGGCTACACCTTC
clone size: few; D gene: .; J gene: TRBJ2-5; V gene: TRBV2; CDR3 protein: CASRDPGLKTQYF; CDR3 DNA: TGTGCCAGCAGGGACCCGGGACTGAAGACCCAGTACTTC
clone size: few; D gene: .; J gene: TRBJ1-3; V gene: TRBV7-2; CDR3 protein: CASSLKYSGNTIYF; CDR3 DNA: TGTGCCAGCAGCTTGAAGTACTCTGGAAACACCATATATTTT
clone size: few; D gene: .; J gene: TRBJ2-7; V gene: TRBV19; CDR3 protein: CASNHGDTYEQYF; CDR3 DNA: TGTGCCAGTAACCACGGGGACACCTACGAGCAGTACTTC
clone size: .; D gene: .; J gene: TRBJ2-5; V gene: TRBV7-9; CDR3 protein: CASSLGGGQETQYF; CDR3 DNA: TGTGCCAGCAGCTTGGGAGGGGGCCAAGAGACCCAGTACTTC
clone size: .; D gene: TRBD2; J gene: TRBJ2-1; V gene: TRBV19; CDR3 protein: CASSQVSGSLYNEQFF; CDR3 DNA: TGTGCCAGTAGTCAGGTTAGCGGGAGCCTCTACAATGAGCAGTTCTTC
clone size: few; D gene: TRBD1; J gene: TRBJ2-2; V gene: TRBV18; CDR3 protein: CASSPRQGRVDTGELFF; CDR3 DNA: TGTGCCAGCTCACCAAGACAGGGGCGCGTCGACACCGGGGAGCTGTTTTTT
clone size: few; D gene: .; J gene: TRBJ2-7; V gene: TRBV9; CDR3 protein: CASSVEVGEQYF; CDR3 DNA: TGTGCCAGCAGCGTAGAGGTCGGGGAGCAGTACTTC
clone size: once; D gene: .; J gene: TRBJ2-3; V gene: TRBV28; CDR3 protein: CASSLTPQGTTDTQYF; CDR3 DNA: TGTGCCAGCAGTCTGACCCCCCAGGGGACGACAGATACGCAGTATTTT
clone size: .; D gene: .; J gene: TRBJ1-1; V gene: TRBV18; CDR3 protein: CATRPPQGIVEAFF; CDR3 DNA: TGTGCCACCCGCCCTCCACAGGGTATCGTTGAAGCTTTCTTT
clone size: few; D gene: .; J gene: TRBJ2-3; V gene: TRBV21-1; CDR3 protein: CASSSPPGQGVPDTQYF; CDR3 DNA: TGTGCCAGCAGCAGCCCCCCGGGACAGGGGGTCCCAGATACGCAGTATTTT
clone size: .; D gene: TRBD1; J gene: TRBJ1-2; V gene: TRBV6-5; CDR3 protein: CASSYTGADNYGYTF; CDR3 DNA: TGTGCCAGCAGTTACACAGGGGCCGATAACTATGGCTACACCTTC
clone size: few; D gene: .; J gene: TRBJ1-4; V gene: TRBV27; CDR3 protein: CASSLPGLQKLFF; CDR3 DNA: TGTGCCAGCAGTCTCCCGGGGCTCCAAAAACTGTTTTTT
clone size: few; D gene: .; J gene: TRBJ1-1; V gene: TRBV5-4; CDR3 protein: CASSPVTGNTEAFF; CDR3 DNA: TGTGCCAGCAGCCCAGTAACAGGGAACACTGAAGCTTTCTTT
clone size: few; D gene: .; J gene: TRBJ2-3; V gene: TRBV13; CDR3 protein: CASNIVGGIGNTDTQYF; CDR3 DNA: TGTGCCAGCAACATCGTTGGCGGGATTGGAAACACAGATACGCAGTATTTT
clone size: .; D gene: TRBD2; J gene: TRBJ2-3; V gene: TRBV28; CDR3 protein: CASSSSTSGRAADTQYF; CDR3 DNA: TGTGCCAGCAGTTCCTCGACTAGCGGGAGGGCGGCAGATACGCAGTATTTT
clone size: .; D gene: .; J gene: TRBJ1-5; V gene: TRBV6-1; CDR3 protein: CASSEVWRESQPQHF; CDR3 DNA: TGTGCCAGCAGTGAAGTTTGGAGGGAGTCTCAGCCCCAGCATTTT
clone size: few; D gene: .; J gene: TRBJ1-1; V gene: TRBV5-4; CDR3 protein: CASSPWGLPNTEAFF; CDR3 DNA: TGTGCCAGCAGCCCCTGGGGACTGCCGAACACTGAAGCTTTCTTT
clone size: .; D gene: .; J gene: TRBJ1-1; V gene: TRBV27; CDR3 protein: CASSLKPGHNTEAFF; CDR3 DNA: TGTGCCAGCAGTTTAAAGCCGGGACATAACACTGAAGCTTTCTTT